Reported below is one T cell receptor (beta chain). Its antigen is unidentified. After constant-region reverse-primer amplification, full-length variable regions underwent semi-nested PCR with Nested Universal Primer A. In TCRdb, the 5' RACE reads were re-called with MiXCR into one record per CDR3 protein. The sample yields 40,000 to 65,000 distinct CDR3 sequences, 24% seen once. Study findings and constraints: The larger cohort examined one V-J beta rearrangement, not whole repertoires. The TCR gene usage of tumor memory CD4+ T cells clustered together with blood and lymph node memory CD4+ cells and with lymph node naive CD4+ cells. Tumor-infiltrating Treg TCR alpha and beta sequences overlapped most with tumor naive CD4+ T cells, then blood naive.

This clonotype was sampled from a female donor with breast cancer. Sequences were obtained from tumor-infiltrating naive CD4+ T cells sorted from the breast tumor. Subset defined: naive CD4+ T cells, CD4+CD45RA+CD25-.

The CDR3 nucleotides are TGTGCCAGCAGCGGACTACAAACGGGTCGACGAGAGCAGTTCTTC. It is translated as CASSGLQTGRREQFF. The rearrangement uses TRBV6-1 and TRBJ2-1, with D tentatively TRBD2 (6 bases). Germline CDR1 reads MNHNS; CDR2 reads SASEGT. This CDR3 region has 15 residues. V lost 6 bases, J lost 10 bases, and 22 bases lay in between.